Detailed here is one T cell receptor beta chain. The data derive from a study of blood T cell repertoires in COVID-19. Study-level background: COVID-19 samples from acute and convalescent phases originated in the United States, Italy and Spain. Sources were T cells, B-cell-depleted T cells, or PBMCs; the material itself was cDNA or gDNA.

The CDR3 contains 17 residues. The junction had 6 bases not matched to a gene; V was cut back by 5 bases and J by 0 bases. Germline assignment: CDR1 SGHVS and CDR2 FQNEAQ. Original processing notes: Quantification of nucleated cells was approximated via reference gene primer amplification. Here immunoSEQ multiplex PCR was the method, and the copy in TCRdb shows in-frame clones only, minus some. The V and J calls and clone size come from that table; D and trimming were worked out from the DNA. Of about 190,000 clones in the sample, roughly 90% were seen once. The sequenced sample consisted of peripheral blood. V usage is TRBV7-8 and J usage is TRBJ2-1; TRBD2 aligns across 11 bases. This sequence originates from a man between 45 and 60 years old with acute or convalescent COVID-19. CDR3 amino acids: CASSRGLAGISYNEQFF. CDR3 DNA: TGTGCCAGCAGCCGTGGACTAGCGGGCATCTCCTACAATGAGCAGTTCTTC.